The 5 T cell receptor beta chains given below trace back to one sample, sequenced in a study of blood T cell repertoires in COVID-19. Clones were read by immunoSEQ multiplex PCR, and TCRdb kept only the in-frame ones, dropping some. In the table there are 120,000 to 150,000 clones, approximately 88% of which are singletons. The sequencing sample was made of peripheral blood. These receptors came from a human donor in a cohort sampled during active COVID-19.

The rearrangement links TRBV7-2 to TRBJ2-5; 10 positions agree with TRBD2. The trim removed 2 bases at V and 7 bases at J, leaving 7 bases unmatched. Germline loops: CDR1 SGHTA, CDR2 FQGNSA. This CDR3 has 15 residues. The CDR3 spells CASSLTSGELGTQYF. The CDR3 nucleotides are TGTGCCAGCAGCTTAACTAGCGGGGAATTGGGGACCCAGTACTTC.

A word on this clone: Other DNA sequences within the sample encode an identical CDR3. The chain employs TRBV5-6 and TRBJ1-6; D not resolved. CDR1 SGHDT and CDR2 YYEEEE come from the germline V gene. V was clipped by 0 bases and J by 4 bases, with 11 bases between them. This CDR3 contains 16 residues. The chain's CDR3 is CASSLGAGSYNSPLHF. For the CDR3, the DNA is TGTGCCAGCAGCTTGGGGGCAGGATCATATAATTCACCCCTCCACTTT.

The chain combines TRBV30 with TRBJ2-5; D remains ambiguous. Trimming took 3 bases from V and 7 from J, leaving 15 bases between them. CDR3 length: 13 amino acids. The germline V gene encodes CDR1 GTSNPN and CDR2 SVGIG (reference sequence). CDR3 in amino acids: CAWRGAPLGTQYF. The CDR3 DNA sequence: TGTGCCTGGAGAGGAGCACCTCTCGGGACCCAGTACTTC.

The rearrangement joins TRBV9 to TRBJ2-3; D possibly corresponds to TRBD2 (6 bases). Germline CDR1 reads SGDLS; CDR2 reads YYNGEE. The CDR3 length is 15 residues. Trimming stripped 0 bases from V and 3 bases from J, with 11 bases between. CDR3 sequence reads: CASSVVASETDTQYF. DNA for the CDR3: TGTGCCAGCAGCGTAGTGGCTAGCGAGACAGATACGCAGTATTTT.

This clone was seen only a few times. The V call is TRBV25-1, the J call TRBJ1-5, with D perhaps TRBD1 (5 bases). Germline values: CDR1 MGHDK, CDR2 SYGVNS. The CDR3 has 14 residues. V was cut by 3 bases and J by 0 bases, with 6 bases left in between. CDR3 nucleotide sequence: TGTGCCAGCAGTGACAGGGCTAGCAATCAGCCCCAGCATTTT. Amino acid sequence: CASSDRASNQPQHF.